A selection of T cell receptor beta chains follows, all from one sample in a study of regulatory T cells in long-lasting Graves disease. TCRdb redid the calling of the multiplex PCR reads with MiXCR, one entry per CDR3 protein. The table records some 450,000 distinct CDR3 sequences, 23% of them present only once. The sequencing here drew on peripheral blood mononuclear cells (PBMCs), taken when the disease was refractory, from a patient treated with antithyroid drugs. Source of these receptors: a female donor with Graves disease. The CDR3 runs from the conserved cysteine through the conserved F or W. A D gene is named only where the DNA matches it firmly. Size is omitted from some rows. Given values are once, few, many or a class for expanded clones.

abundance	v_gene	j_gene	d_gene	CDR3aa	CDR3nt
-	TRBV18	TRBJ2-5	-	CASSPIDSPETQYF	TGTGCCAGCTCACCTATTGACAGCCCAGAGACCCAGTACTTC
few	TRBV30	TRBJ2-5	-	CAWSVVGETQYF	TGTGCCTGGAGTGTGGTGGGAGAGACCCAGTACTTC
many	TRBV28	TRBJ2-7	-	CASSAGQGGSYEQYF	TGTGCCAGCAGTGCAGGGCAGGGCGGGTCCTACGAGCAGTACTTC
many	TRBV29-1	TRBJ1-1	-	CSVEGQRLNTEAFF	TGCAGCGTTGAAGGACAGCGTTTAAACACTGAAGCTTTCTTT
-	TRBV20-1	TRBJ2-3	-	CSARDRTTSTDTQYF	TGCAGTGCTAGAGATAGGACTACCTCCACAGATACGCAGTATTTT
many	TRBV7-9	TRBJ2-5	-	CASSLNLRGGQETQYF	TGTGCCAGCAGCTTAAACTTGCGGGGTGGGCAAGAGACCCAGTACTTC
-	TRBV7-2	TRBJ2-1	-	CASSLEGSMAYNEQFF	TGTGCCAGCAGCTTAGAGGGCTCCATGGCCTACAATGAGCAGTTCTTC
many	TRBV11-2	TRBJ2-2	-	CASSSAINTGELFF	TGTGCCAGCAGCTCCGCAATCAACACCGGGGAGCTGTTTTTT
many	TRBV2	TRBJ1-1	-	CASIGEWGTEAFF	TGTGCCAGCATTGGGGAATGGGGCACTGAAGCTTTCTTT
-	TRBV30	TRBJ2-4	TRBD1	CAWSWDRGSVGLAKNIQYF	TGTGCCTGGAGTTGGGACAGGGGCTCAGTGGGGTTAGCCAAAAACATTCAGTACTTC
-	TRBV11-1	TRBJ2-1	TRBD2	CASSLDLAGGRNEQFF	TGTGCCAGCAGCTTAGACCTAGCGGGAGGTCGCAATGAGCAGTTCTTC
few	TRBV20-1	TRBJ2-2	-	CSARDLASGMGGELFF	TGCAGTGCTAGAGATTTAGCGAGCGGTATGGGCGGGGAGCTGTTTTTT
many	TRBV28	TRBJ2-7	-	CASRLTGIPYYEQYF	TGTGCCAGCAGACTAACAGGTATCCCTTACTACGAGCAGTACTTC
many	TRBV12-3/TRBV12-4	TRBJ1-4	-	CASSWELGEKLFF	TGTGCCAGCAGTTGGGAATTAGGGGAAAAACTGTTTTTT
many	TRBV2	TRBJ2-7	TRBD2	CASGGPTSGRMSSEQYF	TGTGCCAGCGGAGGACCCACTAGCGGGAGGATGAGTTCCGAGCAGTACTTC
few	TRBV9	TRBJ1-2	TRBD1	CASSPNDVTGGSGYTF	TGTGCCAGCAGCCCTAATGACGTGACAGGGGGCAGCGGCTACACCTTC
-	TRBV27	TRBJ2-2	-	CASSLFGAHGIGELFF	TGTGCCAGCAGTTTATTTGGGGCGCATGGTATCGGGGAGCTGTTTTTT
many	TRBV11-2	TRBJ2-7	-	CASSPEIGLAEQYF	TGTGCCAGCAGCCCAGAGATAGGCCTCGCGGAGCAGTACTTC
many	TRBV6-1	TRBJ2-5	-	CASRPGQQETQYF	TGTGCCAGCAGGCCCGGACAGCAAGAGACCCAGTACTTC
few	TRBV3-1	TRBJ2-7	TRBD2	CASRLGVAGGAEQYF	TGTGCCAGCAGGTTAGGCGTAGCGGGAGGGGCCGAGCAGTACTTC
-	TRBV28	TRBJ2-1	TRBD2	CASSKLAGDYNEQFF	TGTGCCAGCAGTAAGCTAGCGGGTGACTACAATGAGCAGTTCTTC
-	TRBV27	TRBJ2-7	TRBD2	CASSPPRKGGRAGEQYF	TGTGCCAGCAGTCCCCCGAGGAAGGGCGGGAGGGCAGGCGAGCAGTACTTC
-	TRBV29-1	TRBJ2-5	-	CSIDPQGETQYF	TGCAGCATTGATCCCCAGGGGGAGACCCAGTACTTC
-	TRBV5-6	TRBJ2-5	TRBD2	CASSTAGLAGSGGVETQYF	TGTGCCAGCAGCACGGCGGGACTAGCGGGTAGTGGGGGGGTGGAGACCCAGTACTTC